This T cell receptor (beta chain) was retrieved from a study of cytomegalovirus exposure and HLA in healthy donors. General study results and limits: Many donors shared some public TCRs, even though most TCR sequences were rare.

This clone has a handful of counts. Its antigen is unidentified. Measured with immunoSEQ multiplex PCR; TCRdb has only the in-frame clones, and not every one. The sample lists 130,000 to 150,000 clones, about nine tenths occurring once. CDR3 length equals 14 residues. The V gene's germline CDR1 is MNHEY and CDR2 SVGAGI. Between the trimmed V and J ends, which lost 6 bases and 0 bases, there was a span of 11 bases. The V and J genes are TRBV6-5 and TRBJ1-1; no definite D call. The sequence derives from a man between 18 and 35 years old in good health and CMV-seronegative. Sequences were obtained from PBMCs. The chain's CDR3 is CASSSDTMNTEAFF. The CDR3 nucleotides are TGTGCCAGCAGCTCCGACACCATGAACACTGAAGCTTTCTTT.